Listed here are 2 T cell receptor beta chains from one sample, sequenced in a study of blood T cells in healthy people across ages. For the second PCR, which ran for about 7 to 12 cycles, a sample-barcoded 5' primer and a J-beta primer mix were used. From the 5' RACE reads, TCRdb called clonotypes with MiXCR, one entry per CDR3 protein. The repertoire holds over 700,000 distinct CDR3 sequences, with about 48% as singletons. Sequenced: blood. These receptors originate from an elderly man in good health.

V gene TRBV12-3 or TRBV12-4 combines with J gene TRBJ1-6; D unresolved. Deletions cut 1 base from V and 7 bases from J, with 8 bases between. The CDR3 contains 14 residues. For the CDR3, the DNA is TGTGCCAGCAGTTTAGGGGGAGGGAATTCACCCCTCCACTTT. It is translated as CASSLGGGNSPLHF.

The genes are TRBV28 and TRBJ1-2; a possible D gene is TRBD1 (5 bases). CDR1 and CDR2 (germline): MDHEN, SYDVKM. This CDR3 has 15 amino acids. Trimming took off 7 bases at V and 5 bases at J, with 20 bases between the two ends. The CDR3: CASNVGRETGYGYTF. CDR3 nucleotides: TGTGCCAGCAACGTGGGACGGGAGACTGGATATGGCTACACCTTC.